These 4 T cell receptor beta chains share one sample of origin, sequenced in a study of cytomegalovirus exposure and HLA in healthy donors. Repertoires were generated with immunoSEQ multiplex PCR, while TCRdb's copy carries only in-frame clones and drops some. The table includes about 110,000 clones, more than 90% detected once. Material: PBMCs. These receptors originate from a young woman in good health and CMV-seronegative.

As for this clone: The sample holds other DNA sequences that translate to the same CDR3. This chain uses TRBV30 with TRBJ1-5; D possibly corresponds to TRBD1 (6 bases). Germline CDR1 GTSNPN, CDR2 SVGIG (reference sequence). V dropped 0 bases and J dropped 4 bases, with 7 bases sitting between them. CDR3 length: 13 residues. This CDR3 is CAWSVQGNQPQHF. DNA for the CDR3: TGTGCCTGGAGTGTACAGGGTAATCAGCCCCAGCATTTT. The whole variable domain, remainder taken from reference TRBV30 and TRBJ1-5, is SQTIHQWPATLVQPVGSPLSLECTVEGTSNPNLYWYRQAAGRGLQLLFYSVGIGQISSEVPQNLSASRPQDRQFILSSKKLLLSDSGFYLCAWSVQGNQPQHFGDGTRLSIL.

This rearrangement joins TRBV11-3 to TRBJ2-3; D ambiguous. CDR1 and CDR2 (germline): SGHNT, YENEEA. The CDR3 covers 15 residues. Trimming removed 1 base from V and 5 bases from J, with 13 bases in between. The CDR3 DNA follows: TGTGCCAGCAGCTTAGGGCTCGGCTCGGGAGATACGCAGTATTTT. It codes for CASSLGLGSGDTQYF.

CDR3 nucleotides: TGTGCCAGCAGCCAGACATTTAGCCAGTACTTC. Amino acids: CASSQTFSQYF. The chain joins TRBV7-6 to TRBJ2-5; D gene uncertain. This CDR3 region has 11 residues. CDR1 SGHVS and CDR2 FNYEAQ come from the germline V gene. Trimming took off 5 bases at V and 10 bases at J, with 11 bases between the two ends.

This chain links TRBV11-2 with TRBJ2-2; D is possibly TRBD2 (5 bases). Deletions cut 6 bases from V and 1 base from J, with 12 bases between. CDR3 length: 15 amino acids. CDR1 SGHAT and CDR2 FQNNGV come from the germline V gene. CDR3 sequence: CASRIGEKNTGELFF. The CDR3 coding sequence is TGTGCCAGCAGGATTGGGGAGAAGAACACCGGGGAGCTGTTTTTT.